These 2 T cell receptor beta chains came from one sample sequenced in a study of cytomegalovirus exposure and HLA in healthy donors. Primers: 60 Vbeta forward and 13 Jbeta reverse. Sequencing was performed with immunoSEQ multiplex PCR; in TCRdb, only in-frame clones are kept and a portion is missing. This sample yields about 150,000 clones, of which about 70% are seen a single time; 2.8% belongs to the top ten. Sequences were obtained from PBMCs. The receptors originated from a man between 18 and 29 years old in good health and CMV-seronegative.

V is TRBV7-8 and J is TRBJ1-5; 7 positions match TRBD1. Germline V lookup: CDR1 SGHVS, CDR2 FQNEAQ. This CDR3 contains 16 residues. V gave up 5 bases and J gave up 3 bases; unmatched junction bases: 10. The CDR3 DNA is TGTGCCAGCAGCGGTCTTAAGGGGGCAACCAATCAGCCCCAGCATTTT. Translating gives CASSGLKGATNQPQHF.

J is TRBJ1-1 and V is TRBV6-5; perhaps TRBD1 as D (6 bases). The CDR3 consists of 14 residues. Germline CDR1 is MNHEY and CDR2 is SVGAGI. Trimming took off 6 bases at V and 2 bases at J, with 13 bases between the two ends. The CDR3 sequence: CASRPVQGNTEAFF. DNA of the CDR3: TGTGCCAGCAGGCCAGTACAGGGAAACACTGAAGCTTTCTTT.